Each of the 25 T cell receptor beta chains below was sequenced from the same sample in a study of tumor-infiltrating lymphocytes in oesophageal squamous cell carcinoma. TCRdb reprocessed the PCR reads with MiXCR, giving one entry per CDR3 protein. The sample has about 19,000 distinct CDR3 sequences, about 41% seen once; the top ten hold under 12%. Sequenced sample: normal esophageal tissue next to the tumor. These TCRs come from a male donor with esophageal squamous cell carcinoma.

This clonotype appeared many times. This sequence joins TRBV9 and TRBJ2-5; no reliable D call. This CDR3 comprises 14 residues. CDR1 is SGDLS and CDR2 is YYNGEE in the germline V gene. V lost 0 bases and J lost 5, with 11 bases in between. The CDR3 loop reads CASSVGPLGETQYF. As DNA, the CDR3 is TGTGCCAGCAGCGTAGGGCCTTTGGGGGAGACCCAGTACTTC.

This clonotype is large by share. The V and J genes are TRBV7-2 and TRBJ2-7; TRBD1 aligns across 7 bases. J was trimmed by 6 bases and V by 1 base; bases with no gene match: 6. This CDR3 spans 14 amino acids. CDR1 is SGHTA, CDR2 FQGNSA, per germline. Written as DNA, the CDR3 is TGTGCCAGCAGCTTAGAAAAGACAGGGAGCGAGCAGTACTTC. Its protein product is CASSLEKTGSEQYF.

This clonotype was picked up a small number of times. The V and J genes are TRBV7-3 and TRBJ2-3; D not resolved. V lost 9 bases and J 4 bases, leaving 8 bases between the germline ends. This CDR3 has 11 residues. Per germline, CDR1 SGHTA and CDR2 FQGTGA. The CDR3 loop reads CASGFADTQYF. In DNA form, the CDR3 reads TGTGCCAGTGGGTTTGCAGATACGCAGTATTTT.

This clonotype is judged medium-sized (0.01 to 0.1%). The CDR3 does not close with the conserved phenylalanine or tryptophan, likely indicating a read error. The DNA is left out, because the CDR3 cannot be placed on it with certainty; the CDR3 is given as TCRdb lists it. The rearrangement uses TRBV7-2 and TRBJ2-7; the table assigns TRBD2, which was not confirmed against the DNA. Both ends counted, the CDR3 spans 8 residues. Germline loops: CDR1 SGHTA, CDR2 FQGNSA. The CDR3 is CASSLEGR.

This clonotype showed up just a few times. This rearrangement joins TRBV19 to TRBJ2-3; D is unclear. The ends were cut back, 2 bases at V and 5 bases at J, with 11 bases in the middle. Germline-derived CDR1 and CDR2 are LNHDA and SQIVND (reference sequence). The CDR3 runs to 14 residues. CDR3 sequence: CASSIWTSEDTQYF. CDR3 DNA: TGTGCCAGTAGTATATGGACGTCGGAAGATACGCAGTATTTT.

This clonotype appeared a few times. CDR3 in DNA: TGTGCCAGCAGGCGGGAGGGGGTCGGGGAGCTGTTTTTT. This encodes CASRREGVGELFF. The V and J genes are TRBV2 and TRBJ2-2; the match to TRBD2 covers 9 bases. Germline CDR1 SNHLY, CDR2 FYNNEI. The CDR3 loop spans 13 amino acids. Trimming took 6 bases from V and 7 from J; bases not matched to a gene: 3.

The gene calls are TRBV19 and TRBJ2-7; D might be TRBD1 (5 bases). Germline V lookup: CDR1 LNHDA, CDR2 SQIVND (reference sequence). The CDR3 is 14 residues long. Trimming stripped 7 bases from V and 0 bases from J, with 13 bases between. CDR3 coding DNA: TGTGCCAGTATGTCCCCGGACAACTCCTACGAGCAGTACTTC. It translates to CASMSPDNSYEQYF.

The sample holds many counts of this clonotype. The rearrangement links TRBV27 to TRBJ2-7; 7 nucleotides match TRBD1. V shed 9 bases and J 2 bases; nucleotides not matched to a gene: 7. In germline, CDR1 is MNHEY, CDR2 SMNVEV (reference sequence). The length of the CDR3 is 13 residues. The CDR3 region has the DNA TGTGCCAGAACCCTTGGACAGGCCTACGAGCAGTACTTC. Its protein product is CARTLGQAYEQYF.

The CDR3, as DNA: TGTGCCAGCAGTTTAGGACTGTTCAATGAGCAGTTCTTC. It yields the protein CASSLGLFNEQFF. V usage is TRBV12-3 or TRBV12-4 and J usage is TRBJ2-1; D gene unclear. The V end was cut by 1 base, the J end by 6 bases, with 7 bases between. The CDR3 has 13 amino acids.

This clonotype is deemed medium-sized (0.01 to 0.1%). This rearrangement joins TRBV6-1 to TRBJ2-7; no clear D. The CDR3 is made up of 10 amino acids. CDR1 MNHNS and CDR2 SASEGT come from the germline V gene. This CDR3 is CGVMGYEQYF. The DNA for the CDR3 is TGTGGGGTTATGGGCTACGAGCAGTACTTC.

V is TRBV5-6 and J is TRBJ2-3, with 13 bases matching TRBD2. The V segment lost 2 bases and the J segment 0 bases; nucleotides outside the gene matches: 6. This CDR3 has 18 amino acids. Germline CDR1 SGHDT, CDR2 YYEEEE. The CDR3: CASSLSRLAGGSTDTQYF. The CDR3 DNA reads TGTGCCAGCAGCTTAAGTCGACTAGCGGGAGGTAGCACAGATACGCAGTATTTT.

CDR3 DNA sequence: TGTGCCAGCAGCTTTTCCCAGAATCAGCCCCAGCATTTT. It encodes CASSFSQNQPQHF. The chain is built from TRBV5-5 and TRBJ1-5; no clear D gene. V lost 2 bases and J 4 bases, leaving 7 bases between the germline ends. The CDR3 sequence is 13 residues long. Germline assignment: CDR1 SGHKS and CDR2 YYEKEE (reference sequence).

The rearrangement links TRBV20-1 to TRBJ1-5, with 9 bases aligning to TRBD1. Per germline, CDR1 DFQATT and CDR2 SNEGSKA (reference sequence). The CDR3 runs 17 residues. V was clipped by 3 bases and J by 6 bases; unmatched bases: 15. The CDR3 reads CSASTPDRTGDGQPQHF. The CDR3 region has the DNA TGCAGTGCTAGTACTCCTGATAGGACAGGGGATGGTCAGCCCCAGCATTTT.

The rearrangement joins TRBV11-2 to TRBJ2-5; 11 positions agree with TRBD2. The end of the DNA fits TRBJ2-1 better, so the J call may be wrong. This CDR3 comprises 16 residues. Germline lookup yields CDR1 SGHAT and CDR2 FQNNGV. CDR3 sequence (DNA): TGTGCCAGCAGCTTTAGCGGGAGGGCCTCCTACAATGAGCAGTTCTTC. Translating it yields CASSFSGRASYNEQFF.

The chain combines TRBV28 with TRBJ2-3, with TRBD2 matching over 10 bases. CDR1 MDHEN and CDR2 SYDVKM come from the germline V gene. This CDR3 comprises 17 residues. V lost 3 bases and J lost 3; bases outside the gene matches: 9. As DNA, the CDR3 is TGTGCCAGCAGTTTCCTGTCCACTAGCGGGGAGACAGATACGCAGTATTTT. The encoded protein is CASSFLSTSGETDTQYF.

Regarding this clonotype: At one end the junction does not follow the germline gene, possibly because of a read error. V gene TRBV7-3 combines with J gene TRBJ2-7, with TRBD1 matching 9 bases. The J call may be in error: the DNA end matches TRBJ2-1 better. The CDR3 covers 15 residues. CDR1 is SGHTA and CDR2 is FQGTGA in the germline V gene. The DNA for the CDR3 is TGTGCCCGCAGCTCAGGGACAGGGATTGAGAATGAGCAGTTCTTC. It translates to CARSSGTGIENEQFF.

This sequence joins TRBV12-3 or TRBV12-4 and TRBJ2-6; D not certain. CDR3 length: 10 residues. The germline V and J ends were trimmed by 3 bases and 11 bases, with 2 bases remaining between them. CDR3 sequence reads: CASSFDVLTF. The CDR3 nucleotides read TGTGCCAGCAGTTTTGACGTCCTGACTTTC.

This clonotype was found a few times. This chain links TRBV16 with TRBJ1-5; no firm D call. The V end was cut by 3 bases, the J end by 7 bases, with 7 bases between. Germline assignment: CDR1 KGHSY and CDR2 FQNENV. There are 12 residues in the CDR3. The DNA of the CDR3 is TGTGCCAGCAGCCAGGGCTGGCAGCCCCAGCATTTT. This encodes CASSQGWQPQHF.

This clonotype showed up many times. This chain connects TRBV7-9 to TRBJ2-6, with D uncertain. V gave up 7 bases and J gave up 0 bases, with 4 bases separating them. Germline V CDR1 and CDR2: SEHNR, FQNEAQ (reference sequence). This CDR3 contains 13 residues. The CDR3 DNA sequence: TGTGCCAGCATCCCCTCTGGGGCCAACGTCCTGACTTTC. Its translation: CASIPSGANVLTF. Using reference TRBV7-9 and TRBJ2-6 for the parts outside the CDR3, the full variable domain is DTGVSQNPRHKITKRGQNVTFRCDPISEHNRLYWYRQTLGQGPEFLTYFQNEAQLEKSRLLSDRFSAERPKGSFSTLEIQRTEQGDSAMYLCASIPSGANVLTFGAGSRLTVL.

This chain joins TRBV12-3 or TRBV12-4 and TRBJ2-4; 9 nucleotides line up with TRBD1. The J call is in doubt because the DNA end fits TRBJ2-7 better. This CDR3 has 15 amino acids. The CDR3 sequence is CASRDQTGGSYEQYF. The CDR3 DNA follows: TGTGCCAGCAGAGATCAGACAGGGGGCTCCTACGAGCAGTACTTC.

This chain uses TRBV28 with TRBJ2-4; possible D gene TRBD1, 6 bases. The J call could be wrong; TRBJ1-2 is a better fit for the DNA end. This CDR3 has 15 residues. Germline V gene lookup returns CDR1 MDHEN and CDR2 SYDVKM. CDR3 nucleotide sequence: TGTGCCAGCATCGCAGGGGAGTATAAAGTCTATGGCTACACCTTC. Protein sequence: CASIAGEYKVYGYTF.

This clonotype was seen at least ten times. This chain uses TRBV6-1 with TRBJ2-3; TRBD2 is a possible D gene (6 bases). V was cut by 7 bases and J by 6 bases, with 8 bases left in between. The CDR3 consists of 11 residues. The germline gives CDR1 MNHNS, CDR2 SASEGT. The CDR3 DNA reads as TGTGCCAGCACCCGGGGGGATACGCAGTATTTT. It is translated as CASTRGDTQYF.

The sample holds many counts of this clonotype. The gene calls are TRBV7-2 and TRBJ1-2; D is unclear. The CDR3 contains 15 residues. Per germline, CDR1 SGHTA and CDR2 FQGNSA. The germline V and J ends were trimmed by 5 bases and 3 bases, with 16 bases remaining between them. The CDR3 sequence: CASSVGQITDYGYTF. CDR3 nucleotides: TGTGCCAGCAGCGTCGGGCAGATAACGGACTATGGCTACACCTTC.

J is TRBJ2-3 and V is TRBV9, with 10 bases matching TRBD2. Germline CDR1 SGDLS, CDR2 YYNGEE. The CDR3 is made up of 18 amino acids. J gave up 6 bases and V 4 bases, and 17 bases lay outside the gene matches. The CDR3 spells CASSNPGTSADPRDTQYF. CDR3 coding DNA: TGTGCCAGCAGCAACCCCGGGACTAGCGCGGATCCGAGGGATACGCAGTATTTT.

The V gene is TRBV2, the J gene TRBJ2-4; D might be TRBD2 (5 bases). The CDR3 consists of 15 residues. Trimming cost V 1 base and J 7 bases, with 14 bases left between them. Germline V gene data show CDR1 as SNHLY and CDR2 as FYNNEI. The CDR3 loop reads CASSEGGVRGNIQYF. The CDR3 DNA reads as TGTGCCAGCAGTGAAGGTGGGGTCCGCGGGAACATTCAGTACTTC.